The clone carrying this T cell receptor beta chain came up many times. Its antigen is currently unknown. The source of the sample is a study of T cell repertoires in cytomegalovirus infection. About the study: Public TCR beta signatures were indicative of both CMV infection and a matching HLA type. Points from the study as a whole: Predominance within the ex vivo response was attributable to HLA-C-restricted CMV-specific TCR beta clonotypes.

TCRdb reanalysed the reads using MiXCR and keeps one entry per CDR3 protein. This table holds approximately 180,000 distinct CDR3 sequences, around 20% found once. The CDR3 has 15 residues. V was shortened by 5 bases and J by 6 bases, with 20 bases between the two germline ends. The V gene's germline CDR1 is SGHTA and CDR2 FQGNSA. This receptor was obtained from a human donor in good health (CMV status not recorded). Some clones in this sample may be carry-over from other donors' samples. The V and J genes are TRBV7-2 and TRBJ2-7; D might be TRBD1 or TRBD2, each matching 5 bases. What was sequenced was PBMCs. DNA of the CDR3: TGTGCCAGCAGCACCACCGGGACGAGCCTTTCCGAGCAGTACTTC. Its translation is CASSTTGTSLSEQYF.